Listed here is a single T cell receptor beta chain. Profiled with immunoSEQ multiplex PCR; TCRdb holds only in-frame clones, not every one. The sample has some 80,000 clones, around 80% seen once. These data are taken from a study of T cell clones after liver transplantation. Trimming cost V 10 bases and J 2 bases; bases outside gene matches: 8. The CDR3 loop spans 14 amino acids. CDR1 LNHDA and CDR2 SQIVND come from the germline V gene (reference sequence). Specimen: CD4+ T cells from blood, collected roughly 48 months after liver transplant. This chain connects TRBV19 to TRBJ2-1; the match to TRBD2 covers 7 bases. This clonotype was sampled from a human patient who received a liver transplant. T cells may partly derive from the graft donor. For the CDR3, the DNA is TGTGCCACCCTCGGGAGGAGCACCTACAATGAGCAGTTCTTC. Translated: CATLGRSTYNEQFF. Looking up the rest from reference TRBV19 and TRBJ2-1 gives the full variable domain: DGGITQSPKYLFRKEGQNVTLSCEQNLNHDAMYWYRQDPGQGLRLIYYSQIVNDFQKGDIAEGYSVSREKKESFPLTVTSAQKNPTAFYLCATLGRSTYNEQFFGPGTRLTVL.